This entry describes one T cell receptor beta chain. In germline, CDR1 is SEHNR, CDR2 FQNEAQ (reference sequence). The CDR3 length is 12 residues. V was shortened by 3 bases and J by 8 bases, with 10 bases between the two germline ends. The record originates from a study of T cells in localized non-small cell lung cancer. Assay used: immunoSEQ multiplex PCR; TCRdb lists only in-frame clones, some missing. Of around 36,000 clones listed, about four fifths are singletons. This sequence was found in a woman aged 40-69 years with stage II squamous cell lung carcinoma. The chain couples TRBV7-9 to TRBJ1-1, with D possibly TRBD1 on 5 matching bases. The material was PBMCs, obtained before any cancer treatment. The CDR3, as DNA: TGTGCCAGCAGCTTGGGGCGCCCAGAAGCTTTCTTT. It yields the protein CASSLGRPEAFF.